What follows describes a single T cell receptor beta chain. In the PCR, 60 Vbeta and 13 Jbeta primers were used. TCRdb keeps only in-frame clones here, not all; method: immunoSEQ multiplex PCR. The data hold fewer than 150,000 clones, with approximately 70% observed a single time. The data belong to a study of cytomegalovirus exposure and HLA in healthy donors. Sequencing was done on a sample of PBMCs. The receptor was isolated from a human donor in good health.

This chain's CDR3 is CASSRQENTGELFF. CDR3 nucleotides: TGTGCCAGCAGTAGACAGGAGAACACCGGGGAGCTGTTTTTT. The V gene is TRBV6-5, the J gene TRBJ2-2; D might be TRBD1 (6 bases). V shed 5 bases and J shed 1 base, with 8 bases lying between them. The CDR3 sequence is 14 residues long. Germline CDR1 MNHEY, CDR2 SVGAGI.